This entry is about one TCR beta chain. The record originates from a study of PD-1 blockade in classical Hodgkin lymphoma. Clones were read by immunoSEQ multiplex PCR, and TCRdb kept only the in-frame ones, dropping some. The table includes approximately 25,000 clones, around 72% detected once. The time point denotes: cycle 4 day 1 (C4D1), after less than seven weeks of nivolumab. Brentuximab vedotin exposure varied among the patients, all of whom had relapsed after autologous stem cell transplantation. Under best response, outcomes were complete response, partial response or progressive disease. Sample: peripheral blood mononuclear cells (PBMCs), taken before the fourth cycle of nivolumab. The receptor comes from a human donor with classical Hodgkin lymphoma.

CDR3 DNA sequence: TGTGCCTGGATCGAGCGGGGGGGAGATGAGCAGTTCTTC. Translating it yields CAWIERGGDEQFF. This chain connects TRBV30 to TRBJ2-1; 10 nucleotides align to TRBD2. The CDR3 spans 13 residues. In germline, CDR1 is GTSNPN, CDR2 SVGIG (reference sequence). V lost 4 bases to trimming and J lost 8 bases; unmatched junction nucleotides: 5.